These T cell receptor beta chains were read from a single sample in a study of blood T cell repertoires in COVID-19. Profiling relied on immunoSEQ multiplex PCR, and the TCRdb table lists in-frame clones only, not all of them. The sample lists fewer than 400,000 clones, roughly 85% occurring once. The sample taken for sequencing was peripheral blood. The receptors shown here come from a woman under 30 with acute or convalescent COVID-19. Both conserved end residues are part of each CDR3. A D gene is named only where the DNA matches it firmly. Clone size is shown for a subset of rows, as once, few, many or a class of expanded clone.

D gene	V gene	J gene	clone size	CDR3 protein	CDR3 DNA
NA	TRBV5-1	TRBJ2-5	NA	CASSTQGRDGFRETQYF	TGCGCCAGCAGCACACAGGGCCGAGATGGATTCCGCGAGACCCAGTACTTC
NA	TRBV7-9	TRBJ1-4	NA	CASSVGVSGNEKLFF	TGTGCCAGCAGTGTGGGTGTCTCGGGTAATGAAAAACTGTTTTTT
NA	TRBV5-1	TRBJ2-3	NA	CASSQGLDGSRSTDTQYF	TGCGCCAGCAGCCAAGGACTCGACGGCTCCAGGAGCACAGATACGCAGTATTTT
TRBD1	TRBV5-1	TRBJ2-7	NA	CASSLSGTGDEQYF	TGCGCCAGCAGCCTATCCGGGACAGGCGACGAGCAGTACTTC
TRBD1	TRBV9	TRBJ2-4	NA	CASSPRQGLDIQYF	TGTGCCAGCAGCCCTCGACAGGGGTTGGACATTCAGTACTTC
NA	TRBV1	TRBJ2-1	NA	CTSSQGLAIGNEQFF	TGCACCAGCAGCCAAGGACTAGCGATAGGAAATGAGCAGTTCTTC
NA	TRBV5-1	TRBJ1-5	NA	CASSSDSFNQPQHF	TGCGCCAGCAGCTCGGACAGCTTCAATCAGCCCCAGCATTTT
NA	TRBV7-3	TRBJ2-1	once	CASSSYSGIEQFF	TGTGCCAGCAGCTCCTATAGCGGAATCGAGCAGTTCTTC
TRBD1	TRBV5-4	TRBJ1-2	NA	CASSSSGTGYGYTF	TGTGCCAGCAGCTCCTCCGGGACAGGCTATGGCTACACCTTC
NA	TRBV10-3	TRBJ1-3	NA	CAIRGSGNTIYF	TGTGCCATCCGGGGCTCTGGAAACACCATATATTTT
NA	TRBV28	TRBJ1-4	once	CASSSRDGEKLFF	TGTGCCAGCAGTTCTCGGGATGGGGAAAAACTGTTTTTT
TRBD1	TRBV5-1	TRBJ1-4	NA	CASTGQGNEKLFF	TGCGCCAGCACCGGACAGGGGAACGAAAAACTGTTTTTT
NA	TRBV5-1	TRBJ2-7	few	CASSLGLSARSYEQYF	TGCGCCAGCAGCTTGGGTTTATCCGCCAGGTCCTACGAGCAGTACTTC
TRBD1	TRBV29-1	TRBJ1-1	NA	CSVGGTENTEAFF	TGCAGCGTTGGGGGGACAGAGAACACTGAAGCTTTCTTT
NA	TRBV24-1	TRBJ2-1	NA	CATSESRDNEQFF	TGTGCCACCAGTGAAAGCAGGGATAATGAGCAGTTCTTC
TRBD2	TRBV3-1/TRBV3-2	TRBJ2-1	few	CASSQGTSDEQFF	TGTGCCAGCAGCCAAGGGACTAGCGATGAGCAGTTCTTC
NA	TRBV11-2	TRBJ2-7	NA	CASSLGTQSYEQYF	TGTGCCAGCAGCTTGGGCACACAGTCCTACGAGCAGTACTTC
NA	TRBV5-5	TRBJ1-2	NA	CASSSNDMGGGYTF	TGTGCCAGCAGCTCAAACGACATGGGAGGTGGCTACACCTTC
TRBD1	TRBV27	TRBJ1-2	NA	CASSFRTGVGYTF	TGTGCCAGCAGTTTCAGGACAGGGGTGGGCTACACCTTC
NA	TRBV4-1	TRBJ1-1	NA	CASSPQQRGGTEAFF	TGCGCCAGCAGCCCCCAACAACGAGGGGGCACTGAAGCTTTCTTT
NA	TRBV6-2/TRBV6-3	TRBJ1-3	NA	CASSNTDSYSGNTIYF	TGTGCCAGCAGTAATACGGACAGCTACTCTGGAAACACCATATATTTT
TRBD1	TRBV6-2/TRBV6-3	TRBJ1-1	NA	CASSYPTGVRTEAFF	TGTGCCAGCAGTTACCCTACAGGGGTAAGGACTGAAGCTTTCTTT
TRBD1	TRBV9	TRBJ1-2	NA	CASSVGGQGTNYGYTF	TGTGCCAGCAGCGTAGGGGGACAGGGGACTAACTATGGCTACACCTTC
NA	TRBV7-9	TRBJ1-5	NA	CASSLDGNDQPQHF	TGTGCCAGCAGCTTAGACGGGAATGATCAGCCCCAGCATTTT
NA	TRBV5-4	TRBJ2-3	few	CASSDKGGSTDTQYF	TGTGCCAGCAGCGACAAAGGTGGGAGCACAGATACGCAGTATTTT
NA	TRBV12-3/TRBV12-4	TRBJ2-7	NA	CASRSGYHYEQYF	TGTGCCAGCAGATCGGGATATCACTACGAGCAGTACTTC
TRBD2	TRBV20-1	TRBJ2-5	few	CSASLAGYQETQYF	TGCAGTGCTAGTCTAGCGGGGTACCAAGAGACCCAGTACTTC